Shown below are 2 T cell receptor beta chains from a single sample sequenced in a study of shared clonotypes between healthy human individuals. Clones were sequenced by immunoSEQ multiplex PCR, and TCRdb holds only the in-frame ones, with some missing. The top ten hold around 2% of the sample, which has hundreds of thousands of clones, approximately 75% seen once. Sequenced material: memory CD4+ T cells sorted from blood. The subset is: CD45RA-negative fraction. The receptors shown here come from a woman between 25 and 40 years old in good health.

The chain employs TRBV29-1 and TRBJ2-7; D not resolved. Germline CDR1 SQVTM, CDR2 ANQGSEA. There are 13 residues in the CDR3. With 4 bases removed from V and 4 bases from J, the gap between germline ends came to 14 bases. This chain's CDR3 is CSVGGYMLYEQYF. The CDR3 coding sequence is TGCAGCGTTGGCGGATATATGTTGTACGAGCAGTACTTC.

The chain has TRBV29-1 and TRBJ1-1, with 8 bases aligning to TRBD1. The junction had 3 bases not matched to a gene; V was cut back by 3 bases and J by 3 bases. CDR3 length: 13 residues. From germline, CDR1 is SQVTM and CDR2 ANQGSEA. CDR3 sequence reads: CSVEGTGYTEAFF. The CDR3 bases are TGCAGCGTTGAGGGGACAGGATACACTGAAGCTTTCTTT.